This entry lists 12 T cell receptor beta chains sequenced from one sample in a study of blood T cell repertoires in COVID-19. Measured with immunoSEQ multiplex PCR; TCRdb has only the in-frame clones, and not every one. The sample lists about 71,000 clones, approximately 90% occurring once. Specimen: peripheral blood. These receptors all come from a woman between 18 and 30 years old with acute or convalescent COVID-19.

This clone appeared once. V is TRBV11-2 and J is TRBJ2-2; D unresolved. Trimming took 0 bases from V and 8 from J, leaving 7 bases between them. CDR1 and CDR2 (germline): SGHAT, FQNNGV. The CDR3 sequence is 13 residues long. CDR3 sequence (DNA): TGTGCCAGCAGCTTAGATCGTTCTGGGGAGCTGTTTTTT. Encoded protein: CASSLDRSGELFF.

This clone occurred once. The rearrangement links TRBV11-2 to TRBJ2-7, with 7 bases lining up with TRBD1. This CDR3 is 15 amino acids long. The V gene's germline CDR1 is SGHAT and CDR2 FQNNGV. V dropped 7 bases and J dropped 1; count of bases not matched to a gene: 10. The CDR3, as DNA: TGTGCCAGCACCATAATACAGGGGCTTTCCTACGAGCAGTACTTC. Its protein product is CASTIIQGLSYEQYF.

The chain combines TRBV7-8 with TRBJ2-3, with 7 positions matching TRBD2. Trimming took 1 base from V and 6 from J; bases not matched to a gene: 4. The CDR3 runs to 14 residues. Germline loops: CDR1 SGHVS, CDR2 FQNEAQ. The CDR3 sequence is CASSLETSFDTQYF. CDR3 DNA: TGTGCCAGCAGCTTAGAGACTAGCTTCGATACGCAGTATTTT.

The chain combines TRBV9 with TRBJ2-2; 10 bases match TRBD1. V lost 3 bases, J lost 7 bases, and 12 bases stayed unmatched. The germline CDR1 and CDR2 sequences are SGDLS and YYNGEE. CDR3 size: 17 residues. CDR3 in DNA: TGTGCCAGCAGCGGTCACCGGGACAGGGGTTGGAACGGGGAGCTGTTTTTT. It encodes CASSGHRDRGWNGELFF.

This chain connects TRBV7-2 to TRBJ1-5, with TRBD1 matching over 7 bases. This CDR3 comprises 16 residues. J gave up 2 bases and V 5 bases, and 9 bases lay outside the gene matches. The germline V gene encodes CDR1 SGHTA and CDR2 FQGNSA. In nucleotides, the CDR3 is TGTGCCAGCAGCCCAAGGACAGGCTCCGGCAATCAGCCCCAGCATTTT. This translates into CASSPRTGSGNQPQHF.

The table lists this clone with a few counts. This chain's CDR3 is CASSFKGQGAPNQPQHF. The CDR3 bases are TGTGCCAGCAGTTTCAAGGGACAGGGGGCCCCCAATCAGCCCCAGCATTTT. The chain combines TRBV28 with TRBJ1-5; 12 bases fit TRBD1. Germline-derived CDR1 and CDR2 are MDHEN and SYDVKM. This CDR3 is 17 amino acids long. The junction had 6 bases not matched to a gene; V was cut back by 3 bases and J by 3 bases.

V usage is TRBV5-4 and J usage is TRBJ1-1; 7 bases agree with TRBD1. Germline CDR1 and CDR2: SGHNT and YYREEE (reference sequence). The CDR3 sequence is 15 residues long. V lost 4 bases to trimming and J lost 0 bases; unmatched junction nucleotides: 6. Here the CDR3 reads CASSLLQGMNTEAFF. For the CDR3, the DNA is TGTGCCAGCAGCCTATTACAGGGGATGAACACTGAAGCTTTCTTT.

V is TRBV7-9 and J is TRBJ1-3; D call uncertain. The germline V and J ends were trimmed by 3 bases and 3 bases, with 6 bases remaining between them. Germline V gene lookup returns CDR1 SEHNR and CDR2 FQNEAQ (reference sequence). The CDR3 is 13 residues long. The CDR3 coding sequence is TGTGCCAGCAGCTTCGAGGGTGGAAACACCATATATTTT. It is translated as CASSFEGGNTIYF.

This chain's CDR3 is CASSLVGTSGRQTGELFF. Written as DNA, the CDR3 is TGTGCCAGCAGCTTAGTGGGGACTAGCGGGAGGCAAACCGGGGAGCTGTTTTTT. The V call is TRBV7-2, the J call TRBJ2-2; 15 bases line up with TRBD2. The length of the CDR3 is 18 residues. Per germline, CDR1 SGHTA and CDR2 FQGNSA. Germline trimming cut 1 base from V and 5 bases from J; bases unmatched to any gene: 5.

J is TRBJ1-2 and V is TRBV19, with TRBD1 matching 12 bases. The CDR3 is made up of 14 amino acids. The V gene's germline CDR1 is LNHDA and CDR2 SQIVND (reference sequence). V lost 8 bases to trimming and J lost 5 bases; unmatched junction nucleotides: 6. CDR3: CASGDRGPGYGYTF. DNA for the CDR3: TGTGCCAGTGGGGACAGGGGGCCCGGGTATGGCTACACCTTC.

The J gene is TRBJ2-5, the V gene TRBV4-1; D gene uncertain. This CDR3 region has 13 residues. Trimming took 2 bases from V and 5 from J, leaving 9 bases between them. Germline assignment: CDR1 MGHRA and CDR2 YSYEKL. The CDR3 bases are TGCGCCAGCAGCCAATTGAGAAGTGAGACCCAGTACTTC. Translation: CASSQLRSETQYF.

The chain combines TRBV5-1 with TRBJ2-5, with D uncertain. Germline CDR1 reads SGHRS; CDR2 reads YFSETQ. CDR3 length: 11 amino acids. Trimming took 8 bases from V and 5 from J, leaving 10 bases between them. CDR3 residues: CASTGWETQYF. The CDR3 DNA reads as TGCGCCAGTACCGGTTGGGAGACCCAGTACTTC.